The 8 T cell receptor beta chains reported below all come from one sample, sequenced in a study of cytomegalovirus exposure and HLA in healthy donors. PCR employed 60 Vbeta and 13 Jbeta primers. TCRdb's table, derived via immunoSEQ multiplex PCR, lists solely in-frame clones and lacks some. The data contain about 110,000 clones, approximately 76% of them singletons. The sample taken for sequencing was PBMCs. These receptors came from a middle-aged man in good health and CMV-seronegative.

This clone was recorded once. The chain carries TRBV11-2 and TRBJ1-6, with 10 bases that match TRBD1. Germline assignment: CDR1 SGHAT and CDR2 FQNNGV. This CDR3 has 17 amino acids. V shed 2 bases, J shed 10 bases, and the junction held 11 bases outside the gene matches. CDR3 sequence reads: CASSLFSGTGDGSPLHF. The CDR3 coding sequence is TGTGCCAGCAGCTTATTTTCCGGGACAGGGGATGGATCACCCCTCCACTTT.

The CDR3 DNA is TGTGCCAGCTCAAGTAGGAGCCCCCCCACAGATACGCAGTATTTT. As protein: CASSSRSPPTDTQYF. The rearrangement uses TRBV18 and TRBJ2-3; D unclear. The germline gives CDR1 KGHSH, CDR2 LQKENI. The CDR3 consists of 15 residues. Trimming took off 5 bases at V and 2 bases at J, with 14 bases between the two ends.

This clone has just one count. The V call is TRBV28, the J call TRBJ2-1, with 10 nucleotides matching TRBD2. Trimming at V came to 5 bases and at J to 8 bases, leaving 6 bases not matched to a gene. The germline V gene encodes CDR1 MDHEN and CDR2 SYDVKM. CDR3 length: 14 residues. CDR3 protein: CASSLGTSDDEQFF. The CDR3 coding sequence is TGTGCCAGCAGTCTGGGGACTAGCGATGATGAGCAGTTCTTC.

This clone has a single count. The J gene is TRBJ1-6, the V gene TRBV6-5, with D possibly being TRBD1 (6 bases). V gave up 2 bases and J gave up 10 bases, with 15 bases separating them. Germline V gene data show CDR1 as MNHEY and CDR2 as SVGAGI. The CDR3 has 15 residues. The CDR3 DNA is TGTGCCAGCAGTTACGAGAGGGACATTACCTCACCCCTCCACTTT. Its translation: CASSYERDITSPLHF.

This chain uses TRBV2 with TRBJ2-7; TRBD1 might be the D (7 bases). The germline gives CDR1 SNHLY, CDR2 FYNNEI. The CDR3 has 16 residues. V dropped 5 bases and J dropped 5 bases, with 22 bases sitting between them. CDR3 loop: CASSRRGTVVENEQYF. Written as DNA, the CDR3 is TGTGCCAGCAGTCGCCGGGGGACAGTCGTAGAAAACGAGCAGTACTTC. Filled out from reference TRBV2 and TRBJ2-7, the complete variable domain reads EPEVTQTPSHQVTQMGQEVILRCVPISNHLYFYWYRQILGQKVEFLVSFYNNEISEKSEIFDDQFSVERPDGSNFTLKIRSTKLEDSAMYFCASSRRGTVVENEQYFGPGTRLTVT.

The gene calls are TRBV4-3 and TRBJ2-3; possibly TRBD2 for D (5 bases). The V gene's germline CDR1 is LGHNA and CDR2 YSLEER. The ends were cut back, 0 bases at V and 6 bases at J, with 10 bases in the middle. This CDR3 is built from 14 residues. The CDR3 sequence: CASSQDGRGDTQYF. The CDR3 nucleotides read TGCGCCAGCAGCCAAGATGGTCGCGGGGATACGCAGTATTTT.

The chain is built from TRBV9 and TRBJ2-7, with D possibly TRBD1 on 5 matching bases. The CDR3 runs to 11 residues. Deletions cut 4 bases from V and 6 bases from J, with 8 bases between. Looked up from germline, CDR1 is SGDLS and CDR2 is YYNGEE. The CDR3 loop is CASSQGREQYF. The CDR3 DNA follows: TGTGCCAGCAGCCAGGGCCGCGAGCAGTACTTC.

This chain connects TRBV6-1 to TRBJ2-7; 7 bases are a match to TRBD2. CDR1 MNHNS and CDR2 SASEGT come from the germline V gene. The V gene end was trimmed by 11 bases and the J gene end by 3 bases; junction bases not matched to a gene: 4. The length of the CDR3 is 11 residues. The CDR3 spells CAHSGGYEQYF. CDR3 DNA: TGTGCCCATTCGGGGGGCTACGAGCAGTACTTC.